A selection of T cell receptor beta chains follows, all from one sample in a study of radiotherapy plus CTLA-4 blockade in lung cancer. The data were produced by immunoSEQ multiplex PCR, yet TCRdb's version contains in-frame clones alone and is incomplete. The table records tens of thousands of clones, about four fifths of them present only once. The sample consisted of peripheral blood, taken from a patient treated with radiotherapy plus ipilimumab. All receptors come from a human donor with non-small cell lung cancer who had a partial response to radiotherapy plus ipilimumab. Some clones in this sample may be carry-over from other donors' samples. The CDR3 runs from the conserved cysteine through the conserved F or W. A D gene is named only where the DNA matches it firmly. Clone size is stated in some rows and not others, as once, few, many or a class when expanded.

CDR3 protein | CDR3 DNA | clone size | J gene | V gene | D gene
CASSIDIILAGKNTEAFF | TGTGCCAGTAGTATAGATATCATCCTGGCAGGGAAGAACACTGAAGCTTTCTTT | NA | TRBJ1-1 | TRBV19 | NA
CASRRQGSDRGYTF | TGTGCCAGCAGACGACAGGGGAGCGACCGTGGCTACACCTTC | NA | TRBJ1-2 | TRBV11-2 | TRBD1
CASSSTSGKRYEQYF | TGTGCCAGCAGTTCCACTAGCGGGAAAAGGTACGAGCAGTACTTC | NA | TRBJ2-7 | TRBV7-9 | TRBD2
CASSQGQGQGSPGELFF | TGTGCCAGCAGCCAAGGACAAGGACAGGGTTCTCCCGGGGAGCTGTTTTTT | NA | TRBJ2-2 | TRBV4-2 | TRBD1
CASSQPRASGNTIYF | TGCGCCAGCAGCCAACCCAGGGCTTCTGGAAACACCATATATTTT | NA | TRBJ1-3 | TRBV4-3 | NA
CASSPWGVGGNTEAFF | TGTGCCAGCAGCCCCTGGGGGGTAGGAGGGAACACTGAAGCTTTCTTT | NA | TRBJ1-1 | TRBV5-6 | NA
CASSLRGNYGYTF | TGTGCCAGCAGCTTACGGGGAAACTATGGCTACACCTTC | NA | TRBJ1-2 | TRBV11-3 | NA
CASSLEDRGYYGYTF | TGTGCCAGCAGCTTAGAGGACAGGGGCTACTATGGCTACACCTTC | NA | TRBJ1-2 | TRBV7-9 | TRBD1
CASSLFGTGTGVTF | NA | NA | TRBJ1-2 | TRBV27 | NA
CASSVSPNPNSPLHF | TGTGCCAGCAGCGTAAGCCCGAATCCTAATTCACCCCTCCACTTT | NA | TRBJ1-6 | TRBV9 | NA
CASSRPGTGVTQYF | TGTGCCAGCAGTCGTCCCGGGACAGGGGTGACCCAGTACTTC | NA | TRBJ2-5 | TRBV6-5 | TRBD1
CASSPGTGGNQPQHF | TGTGCCAGCAGTCCGGGGACAGGGGGCAATCAGCCCCAGCATTTT | NA | TRBJ1-5 | TRBV27 | TRBD1
CASSLPGTGPRNQPQHF | TGTGCCAGTAGTCTCCCCGGGACAGGGCCGCGCAATCAGCCCCAGCATTTT | NA | TRBJ1-5 | TRBV19 | TRBD1
CSVDPQGPEAFF | TGCAGCGTTGACCCTCAGGGGCCTGAAGCTTTCTTT | NA | TRBJ1-1 | TRBV29-1 | NA
CASSVLSQETQYF | TGTGCCAGCAGTGTTCTCAGCCAAGAGACCCAGTACTTC | NA | TRBJ2-5 | TRBV2 | NA
CASSLGGTGELFF | TGTGCCAGCAGCTTAGGAGGAACCGGGGAGCTGTTTTTT | NA | TRBJ2-2 | TRBV11-3 | NA
CSVSVNMNTEAFF | TGCAGCGTTAGCGTCAACATGAACACTGAAGCTTTCTTT | NA | TRBJ1-1 | TRBV29-1 | NA
CASSLSGGSWNEQYF | TGTGCCAGCAGCTTATCCGGCGGGAGCTGGAACGAGCAGTACTTC | NA | TRBJ2-7 | TRBV7-9 | TRBD2
CSVGISDGYTF | TGCAGCGTTGGTATATCCGATGGCTACACCTTC | NA | TRBJ1-2 | TRBV29-1 | NA
CASSQEGRGGNEQFF | TGTGCCAGCAGCCAAGAGGGTAGGGGGGGCAATGAGCAGTTCTTC | NA | TRBJ2-1 | TRBV4-2 | NA
CASSADSYNEQFF | TGTGCCAGCAGTGCTGACAGCTACAATGAGCAGTTCTTC | NA | TRBJ2-1 | TRBV6-4 | NA
CASSFTGIGEQYF | TGCGCCAGCAGCTTCACAGGGATCGGCGAGCAGTACTTC | NA | TRBJ2-7 | TRBV5-1 | NA
CAWSVQVGVGEQYF | TGTGCCTGGAGTGTACAGGTCGGAGTGGGCGAGCAGTACTTC | many | TRBJ2-7 | TRBV30 | NA
CASSRDRGGNEQYF | TGCGCCAGCAGCCGGGACAGGGGCGGTAACGAGCAGTACTTC | NA | TRBJ2-7 | TRBV5-1 | TRBD1
CASSYSTLGPSYEQYF | TGTGCCAGCAGTTACTCGACGCTTGGGCCATCCTACGAGCAGTACTTC | NA | TRBJ2-7 | TRBV6-5 | NA